Listed below are T cell receptor beta chains from one sample, sequenced in a study of blood T cells in healthy people across ages. TCRdb re-called the 5' RACE reads through MiXCR, storing one row per CDR3 protein. The data hold some 1,500,000 distinct CDR3 sequences, with about 45% observed a single time. Input material: blood. The receptors were gathered from a woman between 18 and 30 years old in good health. Each CDR3 is given with its conserved first and last residue. D genes are given only for firm matches. Clone size appears in some rows only: once, few, many, or a class for an expanded clone.

CDR3aa,CDR3nt,d_gene,j_gene,abundance,v_gene
CASSRRTGDEQFF,TGCGCCAGCAGCCGCAGGACAGGGGATGAGCAGTTCTTC,TRBD1,TRBJ2-1,-,TRBV4-3
CASSRDYTQETQYF,TGTGCCAGCAGCCGCGACTACACTCAAGAGACCCAGTACTTC,-,TRBJ2-5,-,TRBV3-1
CASSVEGSGMNEQFF,TGTGCCAGCAGCGTTGAGGGTTCCGGGATGAATGAGCAGTTCTTC,-,TRBJ2-1,few,TRBV9
CASSPGHRDPGNTIYF,TGTGCCAGCAGCCCCGGACATAGGGACCCTGGAAACACCATATATTTT,-,TRBJ1-3,-,TRBV21-1
CSVARGRGYQETQYF,TGCAGCGTTGCCAGGGGCAGGGGATATCAAGAGACCCAGTACTTC,-,TRBJ2-5,many,TRBV29-1
CASSPRADTGELFF,TGTGCCAGCTCACCACGGGCGGACACCGGGGAGCTGTTTTTT,-,TRBJ2-2,-,TRBV18
CSCRRALGEKLFF,TGCAGTTGCCGCCGGGCCCTTGGGGAAAAACTGTTTTTT,-,TRBJ1-4,-,TRBV20-1
CASSPINTGELFF,TGTGCCAGCAGTCCAATTAACACCGGGGAGCTGTTTTTT,-,TRBJ2-2,-,TRBV11-2
CSVEPLGGSKLFF,TGCAGCGTCGAGCCCCTTGGGGGGTCAAAACTGTTTTTT,-,TRBJ1-4,-,TRBV29-1
CASGDGVFNEQFF,TGTGCCAGCGGGGACGGAGTTTTCAATGAGCAGTTCTTC,-,TRBJ2-1,few,TRBV25-1
CATSSTRGGALTREKLFF,TGTGCCACCAGCTCGACCCGGGGTGGAGCTCTTACTCGGGAAAAACTGTTTTTT,-,TRBJ1-4,-,TRBV15
CASSPGDSQAGGYTF,TGTGCCAGCAGTCCAGGGGACAGTCAGGCGGGGGGCTACACCTTC,TRBD1,TRBJ1-2,many,TRBV28
CASTGTGWEQFF,TGTGCCAGCACCGGGACAGGTTGGGAGCAGTTCTTC,TRBD1,TRBJ2-1,-,TRBV27
CASSVDRAIYNEQFF,TGTGCCAGCAGCGTAGACAGGGCCATCTACAATGAGCAGTTCTTC,TRBD1,TRBJ2-1,-,TRBV7-6
CASSLAGNYNEQYF,TGTGCCAGCAGCTTAGCCGGGAACTACAATGAGCAGTACTTC,-,TRBJ2-7,few,TRBV7-2
CATSDLSPDAYNEQFF,TGTGCCACCAGTGATTTGAGCCCAGATGCCTACAATGAGCAGTTCTTC,-,TRBJ2-1,-,TRBV24-1
CASSMRLAGTNEQFF,TGTGCCAGTAGTATGCGACTAGCGGGAACCAATGAGCAGTTCTTC,TRBD2,TRBJ2-1,-,TRBV19
CAVGPRITNYGYTF,TGTGCTGTCGGGCCTAGGATTACTAACTATGGCTACACCTTC,-,TRBJ1-2,-,TRBV12-3/TRBV12-4
CASSQVAGGRGELFF,TGTGCCAGCAGCCAAGTAGCGGGGGGGCGCGGGGAGCTGTTTTTT,TRBD2,TRBJ2-2,-,TRBV3-1
CSVARVFHNEQYF,TGCAGCGTTGCCAGGGTTTTTCACAATGAGCAGTACTTC,-,TRBJ2-7,once,TRBV29-1
CAAGSTDTQYF,TGTGCCGCGGGGAGCACAGATACGCAGTATTTT,-,TRBJ2-3,few,TRBV7-9
CATGGQTQETQYF,TGTGCCACAGGGGGACAAACACAGGAGACCCAGTACTTC,TRBD1,TRBJ2-5,-,TRBV10-3
CASSLSPGTVYGYTF,TGTGCCAGCAGCTTAAGCCCCGGGACAGTCTATGGCTACACCTTC,TRBD1,TRBJ1-2,-,TRBV11-2
CASSAQGKETQYF,TGTGCCAGCTCAGCCCAGGGGAAAGAGACCCAGTACTTC,-,TRBJ2-5,-,TRBV18
CASSQVGTSRFYNEQFF,TGCGCCAGCAGCCAGGTGGGGACTAGCCGATTTTACAATGAGCAGTTCTTC,TRBD2,TRBJ2-1,-,TRBV4-3
CASSPAGTLAEAFF,TGCGCCAGCAGCCCAGCGGGGACACTTGCTGAAGCTTTCTTT,-,TRBJ1-1,-,TRBV5-1
CASRESGNEKLFF,TGTGCCAGCCGTGAGTCCGGGAATGAAAAACTGTTTTTT,-,TRBJ1-4,-,TRBV7-2
CASSFLSPEGTETQYF,TGTGCCAGCAGTTTCCTCAGTCCTGAGGGCACAGAGACGCAGTATTTT,-,TRBJ2-3,-,TRBV27
CASMAGGSNSYNEQFF,TGTGCCAGCATGGCGGGGGGCTCTAACTCCTACAATGAGCAGTTCTTC,TRBD2,TRBJ2-1,-,TRBV6-5
CAISGGPRSSYEQYF,TGTGCCATCTCCGGGGGCCCCAGGAGCTCCTACGAGCAGTACTTC,-,TRBJ2-7,-,TRBV21-1
CASSPTEYGEQFF,TGTGCCAGCAGTCCTACAGAGTACGGCGAGCAGTTCTTC,-,TRBJ2-1,-,TRBV6-9
CASSQDRAKQGYSYEQYF,TGCGCCAGCAGCCAAGATCGGGCAAAACAGGGATACTCCTACGAGCAGTACTTC,-,TRBJ2-7,-,TRBV4-3
CSVESGGRSYEQYF,TGCAGCGTTGAATCAGGGGGCCGGTCCTACGAGCAGTACTTC,TRBD1,TRBJ2-7,-,TRBV29-1
CASSRGLGPEQYF,TGTGCCAGCAGCCGAGGACTAGGGCCCGAGCAGTACTTC,TRBD2,TRBJ2-7,-,TRBV3-1
CASSIDPQGASTDTQYF,TGTGCCAGTAGTATAGATCCGCAGGGTGCTAGCACAGATACGCAGTATTTT,-,TRBJ2-3,-,TRBV19
CASSPRTGAQPQHF,TGTGCCAGCAGCCCCCGGACAGGGGCTCAGCCCCAGCATTTT,TRBD1,TRBJ1-5,-,TRBV7-2
CASSLGPGHSGSIDTQYF,TGTGCCAGCAGCTTAGGCCCCGGACATAGCGGGAGCATAGATACGCAGTATTTT,TRBD2,TRBJ2-3,-,TRBV13
CSVRGTDRYGYTF,TGCAGCGTCCGAGGGACAGATCGCTATGGCTACACCTTC,TRBD1,TRBJ1-2,-,TRBV29-1
CSAKRGTGETEAFF,TGCAGCGCCAAAAGGGGGACAGGGGAGACTGAAGCTTTCTTT,TRBD1,TRBJ1-1,-,TRBV29-1
CATSRAHKDQPQHF,TGTGCCACCAGCAGAGCCCATAAAGATCAGCCCCAGCATTTT,-,TRBJ1-5,few,TRBV15
CASSLDYNNEQYF,TGTGCCAGCAGCTTAGACTACAACAATGAGCAGTACTTC,-,TRBJ2-7,few,TRBV7-2
CSVRQGGDTQYF,TGCAGCGTCCGACAGGGGGGGGATACGCAGTATTTT,TRBD1,TRBJ2-3,few,TRBV29-1
CASSLGMTVAQHF,TGTGCCAGCAGTCTAGGGATGACAGTTGCCCAGCATTTT,-,TRBJ1-5,few,TRBV12-3/TRBV12-4
CASSLEGTGGPLFYGYTF,TGCGCCAGCAGCTTGGAGGGGACAGGGGGACCTTTGTTTTATGGCTACACCTTC,TRBD1,TRBJ1-2,-,TRBV5-1
CASSVVRAHTDSGYTF,TGTGCCAGCAGTGTGGTCAGGGCGCATACAGACAGTGGCTACACCTTC,-,TRBJ1-2,few,TRBV2
CASSYSSGSLDGYTF,TGTGCCAGCAGTTACTCGTCAGGGTCGTTGGATGGCTACACCTTC,-,TRBJ1-2,-,TRBV6-5
CSASIDPGTGYGYTF,TGCAGTGCTAGTATAGATCCCGGGACAGGGTATGGCTACACCTTC,TRBD1,TRBJ1-2,few,TRBV20-1
CASSVPTLLNTEAFF,TGTGCCAGCAGTGTTCCGACACTTTTGAACACTGAAGCTTTCTTT,-,TRBJ1-1,-,TRBV12-3/TRBV12-4
CASSQATGGYGYTF,TGTGCCAGCAGCCAAGCGACAGGAGGCTATGGCTACACCTTC,-,TRBJ1-2,few,TRBV4-2
CASSLTGVHEQYF,TGTGCCAGCAGCTTAACGGGAGTCCACGAGCAGTACTTC,-,TRBJ2-7,few,TRBV7-2
CASSDPGQGLNTEAFF,TGTGCCAGCAGTGACCCGGGACAGGGACTGAACACTGAAGCTTTCTTT,TRBD1,TRBJ1-1,-,TRBV5-5
CSAREAGGLGHTEAFF,TGCAGTGCTAGAGAGGCAGGGGGCCTAGGACACACTGAAGCTTTCTTT,TRBD1,TRBJ1-1,-,TRBV20-1
CASSPPGQYNEQFF,TGTGCCAGCAGCCCACCGGGACAGTACAATGAGCAGTTCTTC,TRBD1,TRBJ2-1,-,TRBV12-3/TRBV12-4